This T cell receptor beta chain derives from a study of blood T cell repertoires in COVID-19. Overall study context: From T cells, B-cell-depleted T cells, or PBMCs came the material, which was cDNA or gDNA.

The authors' processing: Amplification of reference gene primers provided the estimated nucleated cell counts. Profiled with immunoSEQ multiplex PCR; TCRdb holds only in-frame clones, not every one. For V, J and clone size, that table is used; D and trimming come from the DNA. Altogether 330,000 or so clones are present, around 87% being singletons, with the ten largest covering approximately 1.8%. This CDR3 comprises 12 residues. V lost 10 bases and J lost 3, with 12 bases in between. The chain carries TRBV12-3 or TRBV12-4 and TRBJ1-2; no firm D call. The sequence derives from a man aged 35-49 years in a cohort exposed to, infected with or recovered from COVID-19 (not recorded which). The sequencing sample was made of PBMCs or T cells enriched from blood (not recorded which). As DNA, the CDR3 is TGTGCCATCAGCCCGGGATACTATGGCTACACCTTC. This codes for CAISPGYYGYTF.